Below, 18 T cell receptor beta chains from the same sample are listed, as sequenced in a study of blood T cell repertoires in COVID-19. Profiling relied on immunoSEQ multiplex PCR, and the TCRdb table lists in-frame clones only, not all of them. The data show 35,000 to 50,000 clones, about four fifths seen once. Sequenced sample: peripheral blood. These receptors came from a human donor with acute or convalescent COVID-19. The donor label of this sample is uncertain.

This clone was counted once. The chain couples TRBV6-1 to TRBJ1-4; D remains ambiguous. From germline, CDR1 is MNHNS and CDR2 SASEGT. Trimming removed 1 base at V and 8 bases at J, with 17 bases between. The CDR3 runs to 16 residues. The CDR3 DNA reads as TGTGCCAGCAGTGAAGTCGGAATCGGGCCGGGAGAAAAACTGTTTTTT. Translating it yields CASSEVGIGPGEKLFF.

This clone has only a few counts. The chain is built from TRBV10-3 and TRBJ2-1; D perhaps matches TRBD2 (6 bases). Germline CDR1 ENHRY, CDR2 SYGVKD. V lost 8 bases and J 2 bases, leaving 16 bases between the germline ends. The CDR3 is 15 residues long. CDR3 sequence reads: CAIAGGLVPYNEQFF. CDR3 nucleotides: TGTGCCATCGCTGGGGGGTTGGTTCCCTACAATGAGCAGTTCTTC.

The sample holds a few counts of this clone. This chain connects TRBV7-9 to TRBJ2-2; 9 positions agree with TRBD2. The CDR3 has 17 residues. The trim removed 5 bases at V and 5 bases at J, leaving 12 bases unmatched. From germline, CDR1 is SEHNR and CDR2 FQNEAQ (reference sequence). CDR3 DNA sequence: TGTGCCAGCAGCCCCACGCGGGGGGGATCGGGGACCGGGGAGCTGTTTTTT. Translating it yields CASSPTRGGSGTGELFF. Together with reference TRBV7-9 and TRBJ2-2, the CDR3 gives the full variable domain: DTGVSQNPRHKITKRGQNVTFRCDPISEHNRLYWYRQTLGQGPEFLTYFQNEAQLEKSRLLSDRFSAERPKGSFSTLEIQRTEQGDSAMYLCASSPTRGGSGTGELFFGEGSRLTVL.

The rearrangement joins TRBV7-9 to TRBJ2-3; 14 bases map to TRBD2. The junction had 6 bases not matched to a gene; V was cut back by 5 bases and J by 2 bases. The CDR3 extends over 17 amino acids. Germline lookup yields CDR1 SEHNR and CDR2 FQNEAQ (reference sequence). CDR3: CASSPPGLAGATDTQYF. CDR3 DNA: TGTGCCAGCAGCCCTCCGGGACTAGCGGGGGCCACAGATACGCAGTATTTT.

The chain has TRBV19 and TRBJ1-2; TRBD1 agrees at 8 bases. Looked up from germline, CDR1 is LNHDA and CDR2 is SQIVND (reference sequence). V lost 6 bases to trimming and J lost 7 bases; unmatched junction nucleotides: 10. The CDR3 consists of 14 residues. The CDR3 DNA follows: TGTGCCAGTAGCGGACAGGGAGTCGGGTCTGGCTACACCTTC. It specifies CASSGQGVGSGYTF.

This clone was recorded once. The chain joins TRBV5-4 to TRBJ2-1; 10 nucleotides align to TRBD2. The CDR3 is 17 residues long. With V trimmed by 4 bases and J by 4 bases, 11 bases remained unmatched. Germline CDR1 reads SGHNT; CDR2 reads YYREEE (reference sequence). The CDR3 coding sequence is TGTGCCAGCAGCCCAACCGGGACTAGCGCCTTTTACAATGAGCAGTTCTTC. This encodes CASSPTGTSAFYNEQFF.

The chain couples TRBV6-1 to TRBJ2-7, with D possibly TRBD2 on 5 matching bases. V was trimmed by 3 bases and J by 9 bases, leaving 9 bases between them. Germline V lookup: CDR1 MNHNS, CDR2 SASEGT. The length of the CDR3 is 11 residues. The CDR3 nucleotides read TGTGCCAGCAGTGACGAGGACTGGCAGTACTTC. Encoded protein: CASSDEDWQYF.

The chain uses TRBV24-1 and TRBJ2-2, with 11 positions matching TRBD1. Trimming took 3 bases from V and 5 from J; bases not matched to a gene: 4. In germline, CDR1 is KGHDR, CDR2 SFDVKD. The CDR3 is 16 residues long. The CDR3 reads CATSDPGQGATGELFF. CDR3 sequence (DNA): TGTGCCACCAGTGATCCAGGACAGGGGGCAACCGGGGAGCTGTTTTTT.

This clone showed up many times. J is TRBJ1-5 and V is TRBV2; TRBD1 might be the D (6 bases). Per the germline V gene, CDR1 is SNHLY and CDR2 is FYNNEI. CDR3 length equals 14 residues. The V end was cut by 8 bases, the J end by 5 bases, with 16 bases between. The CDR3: CASERQGMYQPQHF. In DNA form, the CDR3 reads TGTGCCAGCGAACGTCAGGGGATGTATCAGCCCCAGCATTTT.

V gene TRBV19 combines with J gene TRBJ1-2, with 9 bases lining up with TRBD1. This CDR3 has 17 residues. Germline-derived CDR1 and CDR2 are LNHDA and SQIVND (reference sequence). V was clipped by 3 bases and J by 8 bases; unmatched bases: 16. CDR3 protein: CASSIEGTGPSRRGYTF. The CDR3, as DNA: TGTGCCAGTAGTATCGAGGGGACAGGGCCGTCGCGACGGGGCTACACCTTC.

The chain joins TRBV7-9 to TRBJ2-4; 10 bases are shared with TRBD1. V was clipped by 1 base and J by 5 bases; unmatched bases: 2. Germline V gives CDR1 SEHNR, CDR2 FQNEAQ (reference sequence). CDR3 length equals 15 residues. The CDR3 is CASSLDGTGENIQYF. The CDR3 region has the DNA TGTGCCAGCAGCTTAGACGGGACAGGGGAAAACATTCAGTACTTC.

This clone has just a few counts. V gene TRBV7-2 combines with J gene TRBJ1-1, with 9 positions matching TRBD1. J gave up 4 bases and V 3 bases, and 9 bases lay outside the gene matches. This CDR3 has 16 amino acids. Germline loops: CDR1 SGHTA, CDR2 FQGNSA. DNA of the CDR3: TGTGCCAGCAGCTTCGGGACAGGGACTCTTATCACTGAAGCTTTCTTT. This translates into CASSFGTGTLITEAFF.

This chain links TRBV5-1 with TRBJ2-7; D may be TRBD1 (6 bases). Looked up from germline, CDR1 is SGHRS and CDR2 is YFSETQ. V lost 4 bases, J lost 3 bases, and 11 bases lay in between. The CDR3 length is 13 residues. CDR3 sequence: CASSGTTYYEQYF. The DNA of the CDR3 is TGCGCCAGCAGCGGGACAACCTACTACGAGCAGTACTTC.

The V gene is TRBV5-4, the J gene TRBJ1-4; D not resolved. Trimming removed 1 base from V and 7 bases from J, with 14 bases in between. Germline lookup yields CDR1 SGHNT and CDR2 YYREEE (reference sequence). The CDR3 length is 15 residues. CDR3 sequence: CASSLRGVVPEKLFF. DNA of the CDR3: TGTGCCAGCAGCTTGCGGGGAGTAGTACCTGAAAAACTGTTTTTT.

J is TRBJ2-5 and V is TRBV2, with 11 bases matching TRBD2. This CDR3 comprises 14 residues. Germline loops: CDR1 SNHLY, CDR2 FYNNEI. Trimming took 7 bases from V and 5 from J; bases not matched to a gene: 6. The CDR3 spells CASTVLAGGETQYF. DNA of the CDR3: TGTGCCAGCACGGTCCTAGCGGGAGGCGAGACCCAGTACTTC.

CDR3 coding DNA: TGTGCCAGCAGCAAGACGGGAGCTTTCTTT. As protein: CASSKTGAFF. This rearrangement joins TRBV21-1 to TRBJ1-1. TRBV21-1 is a known pseudogene. The length of the CDR3 is 10 residues.

CDR3: CASSFAGAGTYNEQFF. The CDR3 nucleotides are TGTGCCAGCAGTTTCGCAGGGGCCGGCACCTACAATGAGCAGTTCTTC. This chain joins TRBV27 and TRBJ2-1, with a possible D match to TRBD1 (6 bases). Germline assignment: CDR1 MNHEY and CDR2 SMNVEV (reference sequence). The CDR3 is 16 residues long. Trimming took off 3 bases at V and 2 bases at J, with 14 bases between the two ends.

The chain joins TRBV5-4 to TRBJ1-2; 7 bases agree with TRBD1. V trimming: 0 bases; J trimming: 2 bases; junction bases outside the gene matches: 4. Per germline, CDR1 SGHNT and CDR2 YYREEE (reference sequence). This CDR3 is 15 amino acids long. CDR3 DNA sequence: TGTGCCAGCAGCTTGGGACAGACAGGGAACTATGGCTACACCTTC. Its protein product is CASSLGQTGNYGYTF.